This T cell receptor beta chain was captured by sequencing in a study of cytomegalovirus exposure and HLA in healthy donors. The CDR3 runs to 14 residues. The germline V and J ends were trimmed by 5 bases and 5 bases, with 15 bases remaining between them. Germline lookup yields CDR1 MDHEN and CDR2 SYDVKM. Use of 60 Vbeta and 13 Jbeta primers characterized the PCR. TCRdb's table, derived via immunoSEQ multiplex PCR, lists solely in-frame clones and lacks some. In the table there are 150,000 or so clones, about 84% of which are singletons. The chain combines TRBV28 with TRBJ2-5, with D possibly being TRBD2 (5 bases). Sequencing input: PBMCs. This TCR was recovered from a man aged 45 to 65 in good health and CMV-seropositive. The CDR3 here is CASSPTGRAETQYF. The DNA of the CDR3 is TGTGCCAGCAGTCCCACTGGGCGGGCGGAGACCCAGTACTTC.